The following is a TCR beta chain sequence with its context. Its antigen is unidentified. This sample stems from a study of somatic mutations in cytotoxic T cells in rheumatoid arthritis. Study-level background: Flow cytometry sorted some V beta antibody-stained T-cell populations to nearly 100% purity, V beta1+ cells among them being sequenced for TCRB.

Study-wide findings and caveats: Exceedance of 20% of CD8+ cells by the largest CD8+ clone occurred in about an eighth of the roughly 60 patients. Compared with age-matched healthy controls, rheumatoid arthritis patients did not differ significantly in CD8+ T-cell clonality. For rheumatoid arthritis patients, CD8+ clonality increased with age, whereas it did not in healthy controls.

Trimming pared 0 bases from V and 5 bases from J, leaving 13 bases between. CDR1 is MNHNY and CDR2 is SVGAGI in the germline V gene (reference sequence). The CDR3 totals 15 residues. Profiling relied on immunoSEQ multiplex PCR, and the TCRdb table lists in-frame clones only, not all of them. The table includes fewer than 20,000 clones, over 75% detected once. Material for sequencing was CD8+ T cells sorted from blood. The chain recombines TRBV6-6 with TRBJ2-5; D gene uncertain. The sequence derives from an adult with rheumatoid arthritis. CDR3: CASSYSIIAAETQYF. CDR3 nucleotide sequence: TGTGCCAGCAGTTACTCGATTATAGCTGCGGAGACCCAGTACTTC.